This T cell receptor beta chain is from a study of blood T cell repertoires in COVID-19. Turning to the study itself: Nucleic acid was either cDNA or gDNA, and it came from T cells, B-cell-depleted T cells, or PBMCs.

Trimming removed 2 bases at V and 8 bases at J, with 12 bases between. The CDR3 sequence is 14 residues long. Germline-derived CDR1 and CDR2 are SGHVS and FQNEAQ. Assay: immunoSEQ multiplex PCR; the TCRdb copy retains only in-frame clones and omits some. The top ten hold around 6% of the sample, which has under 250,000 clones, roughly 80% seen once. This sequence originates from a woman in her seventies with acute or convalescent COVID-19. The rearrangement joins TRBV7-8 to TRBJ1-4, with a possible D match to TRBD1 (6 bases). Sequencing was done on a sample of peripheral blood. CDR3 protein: CASSLMDSGEKLFF. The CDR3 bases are TGTGCCAGCAGCTTAATGGACAGTGGCGAAAAACTGTTTTTT.